This TCR beta chain derives from a study of long-term antiretroviral therapy in people with HIV (dated by TCRdb to the early 2020s). The study in broad terms: The earliest samples were collected roughly a decade before the 2015 WHO recommendation for immediate ART, at a time when ART was usually postponed until CD4 counts fell. A retrospective serial study tested whether ART initiation and durable HIV suppression were associated with changes in peripheral blood TRB repertoire composition and diversity. The cohort contributed about 180 cryopreserved PBMC samples from about 30 adults with confirmed HIV infection, collected serially over a mean of roughly 6 years (range 1-12). Of the roughly 30 participants with HIV, roughly 10 were female. No cross-contamination during QIAcube processing was seen in test extractions of a monoclonal T-cell line run alongside 25 to 35 polyclonal samples. Broad study findings and their caveats: ART initiation was associated with a significant increase in TRB diversity, but diversity stayed significantly below transplant donor controls even after long-term ART. Unsorted PBMC were profiled instead of sorted CD4+ and CD8+ T cells because pre-ART samples had limited cell numbers. Since PBMC availability was limited, sequencing covered only the TCR beta chain, with no alpha chain pairing. The samples span the years 2004 to 2017, and the ART regimens used at that time may not be as effective as current regimens. No data were available on ART adherence, viral resistance or therapy changes, limiting inferences about post-ART repertoire changes. Compared with controls, HIV repertoires had narrower CDR3 length ranges, and the network structure pointed to an antigen-experienced repertoire that shifted only slightly toward naive after ART. The repertoire was dominated across all time points by expanded TRB clones identified before ART initiation, although this dominance was seen to fluctuate and to decrease in many PLHIV after ART.

Inclusion was restricted to participants for whom at least one PBMC sample before ART initiation and at least two post-ART samples were available. Every participant with HIV received treatment in the United States of America. Before DNA extraction, cryopreserved samples containing 1-10 million PBMC were thawed and washed. At the time of the earliest PBMC sample, participants with HIV were aged between roughly 23 and 60 years. PBMC samples were contributed by each participant from 1-4 timepoints before ART initiation and 2-8 timepoints after ART initiation, with a median of 7 samples. Serial HIV viral load, CD4+ T-cell count, ART history and demographic data were obtained for every participant. A Qiagen kit on a QIAcube was used to extract genomic DNA from unsorted PBMC, with samples processed in batches of 12. For this clone: Its antigen is currently not known. Base qualities were left out, and no much larger clone turns up one base away.

The immunoSEQ hsTCRB v3.0 assay was used at survey level resolution for TRB variable region sequencing. The targeted TRB sequencing depth was roughly 40,000-50,000 T-cell genomes per sample. TRB libraries were pooled and sequenced on an Illumina MiSeq using a v3 150-cycle kit. In the paper's pipeline: Repertoire analysis ran in R within a reproducible Nextflow workflow covering QC, data transformation and analysis. LymphoSeq2, an R package for AIRR-Seq data exploration, was used to implement custom analyses. After excluding several samples that yielded fewer than 5000 total TRB sequences, 188 HIV repertoires remained for analysis. Among the 200 or so HIV repertoires that were kept, 59 were collected before ART initiation and about 130 were collected after ART initiation. Repertoires were downsampled to 5000 TRB nucleotide sequences, with summary statistics averaged over 100 downsampling iterations. The analysis kept only TRB sequences whose CDR3 regions were at least seven amino acids long. Diversity was assessed using a clonality score derived from Shannon entropy and using the Gini coefficient. Repertoire networks linked the top 5000 CDR3 amino acid sequences whenever two sequences differed by an edit distance of one. For TRB CDR3 amino acid sequences, GLIPH2 was used to predict antigen specificity groups and MHC restriction. Known CMV, EBV, HIV or tissue antigen associations were flagged by matching CDR3 amino acid sequences against VDJdb and McPAS-TCR. Pre-ART, post-ART and control groups were compared with Wilcoxon signed-rank tests and Holm-Bonferroni correction. The table was pulled from immuneACCESS by TCRdb, which kept in-frame rearrangements only. Such tables lose some clones; where checked, under half of the loss comes from unresolved V genes, and the rest has no known cause. Clone size and V and J calls were adopted from that table, with D and trimming inferred from the DNA. For this sample there are 10,000 to 13,000 clones; 82% appear just once. Roughly 13% of the sample lies in the top ten.

CDR1 and CDR2 are drawn from the germline V gene: MGHDK, SYGVNS. The junction shows trimming of 8 bases on V and 3 bases on J, plus 17 bases between the germline ends. Including cysteine and phenylalanine, the CDR3 has 14 amino acids. Only the CDR3 part of the read is kept: 42 bases, read in frame from the first base. The TCR sequence derives from a middle-aged man with HIV. The sequence links TRBV25-1 to TRBJ2-7; the D gene is possibly TRBD2, with 6 bases matching. The specimen was unsorted PBMCs, collected 1.2 years after starting antiretroviral therapy. The CDR3 reads CASSPGVRGYEQYF. DNA sequence: TGTGCCAGCTCCCCGGGGGTAAGGGGCTACGAGCAGTACTTC.